These 13 T cell receptor beta chains were all obtained from the same sample, sequenced in a study of T cell repertoires in cytomegalovirus infection. TCRdb itself ran the reads through MiXCR, one entry per CDR3 protein. The sample has nearly 450,000 distinct CDR3 sequences; approximately 31% are singletons. The sample comprised PBMCs. These receptor sequences come from a human donor in good health (CMV status not recorded). Some clones in this sample may be carry-over from other donors' samples.

In this sample, this clonotype turned up a few times. The CDR3 sequence: CASSRMGGGSYEQYF. For the CDR3, the DNA is TGTGCCAGCAGCCGTATGGGGGGCGGCTCCTACGAGCAGTACTTC. This chain joins TRBV5-6 and TRBJ2-7, with D perhaps assigned TRBD1 or TRBD2 (6 bases each). This CDR3 contains 15 residues. Germline assignment: CDR1 SGHDT and CDR2 YYEEEE. V shed 4 bases and J shed 0 bases, with 14 bases lying between them.

This chain links TRBV3-1 with TRBJ2-1, with D perhaps being TRBD1 or TRBD2 (5 bases each). Germline V gene lookup returns CDR1 LGHDT and CDR2 YNNKEL (reference sequence). V was clipped by 0 bases and J by 5 bases, with 14 bases between them. The CDR3 runs 16 residues. The CDR3 reads CASSQDLGTGNNEQFF. The CDR3 DNA is TGTGCCAGCAGCCAAGATTTGGGGACGGGGAACAATGAGCAGTTCTTC.

This chain joins TRBV18 and TRBJ2-1; perhaps TRBD2 as D (7 bases). From germline, CDR1 is KGHSH and CDR2 LQKENI. The CDR3 loop spans 15 amino acids. V lost 5 bases to trimming and J lost 9 bases, with 20 bases between them. CDR3 bases: TGTGCCAGCTCATCTGCGGGGGCTCCTGTTGGTGAGCAGTTCTTC. It encodes CASSSAGAPVGEQFF.

The chain links TRBV4-1 to TRBJ1-5; D is ambiguous. CDR1 is MGHRA, CDR2 YSYEKL, per germline. Trimming shortened V by 4 bases and J by 6 bases, and 10 bases separated the two germline ends. This CDR3 has 13 amino acids. CDR3 region: CASSPSGTQPQHF. CDR3 bases: TGCGCCAGCAGCCCCTCGGGCACTCAGCCCCAGCATTTT.

This clonotype was seen a handful of times. This chain joins TRBV11-1 and TRBJ2-2; 7 nucleotides match TRBD1. Germline-derived CDR1 and CDR2 are SGHAT and FQDESV (reference sequence). This CDR3 has 15 amino acids. Trimming took 3 bases from V and 3 from J; bases not matched to a gene: 4. The CDR3 DNA follows: TGTGCCAGCAGCTTGGGAGACAGGGACACCGGGGAGCTGTTTTTT. It yields the protein CASSLGDRDTGELFF.

This clonotype has a count of ten or more. The chain joins TRBV7-8 to TRBJ2-3; D ambiguous. Germline V gene data show CDR1 as SGHVS and CDR2 as FQNEAQ. V shed 1 base and J shed 2 bases, with 10 bases lying between them. CDR3 length: 15 amino acids. The CDR3 DNA reads TGTGCCAGCAGCTTAGGTACCCTTAACACAGATACGCAGTATTTT. It is translated as CASSLGTLNTDTQYF.

The chain combines TRBV7-6 with TRBJ2-1; D perhaps matches TRBD1 (6 bases). V lost 4 bases to trimming and J lost 4 bases, with 17 bases between them. CDR1 and CDR2 (germline): SGHVS, FNYEAQ. This CDR3 is built from 16 residues. CDR3 coding DNA: TGTGCCAGCAGCTCGGGACACAAAGTGGGGTACAATGAGCAGTTCTTC. Amino acid sequence: CASSSGHKVGYNEQFF.

The rearrangement joins TRBV11-3 to TRBJ1-1; no definite D call. This CDR3 has 13 amino acids. The V gene's germline CDR1 is SGHNT and CDR2 YENEEA. The V end was cut by 5 bases, the J end by 3 bases, with 10 bases between. CDR3 DNA: TGTGCCAGCAGCCCCGACTCGGACACTGAAGCTTTCTTT. This codes for CASSPDSDTEAFF.

To note about this clonotype: The conserved closing phenylalanine or tryptophan is absent in this CDR3, likely reflecting a read error. V and J are TRBV7-2 and TRBJ2-1, with D possibly being TRBD1 or TRBD2 (5 bases each). Germline CDR1 SGHTA, CDR2 FQGNSA. This CDR3 comprises 15 residues. V lost 6 bases and J lost 6, with 18 bases in between. CDR3 in DNA: TGTGCCAGCAGATCCGCGCACGAGGGGCCCAATGAGCAGTTCTTA. Protein sequence: CASRSAHEGPNEQFL.

The chain recombines TRBV6-5 with TRBJ1-5; D is possibly TRBD1 (6 bases). This CDR3 is 13 amino acids long. V lost 1 base, J lost 7 bases, and 8 bases lay in between. CDR1 MNHEY and CDR2 SVGAGI come from the germline V gene. The CDR3 DNA follows: TGTGCCAGCAGTTACTTTACAGGGCAGCCCCAGCATTTT. It specifies CASSYFTGQPQHF.

The chain has TRBV20-1 and TRBJ1-1; perhaps TRBD1 as D (5 bases). V lost 8 bases to trimming and J lost 6 bases, with 19 bases between them. CDR3 length equals 13 residues. Looked up from germline, CDR1 is DFQATT and CDR2 is SNEGSKA (reference sequence). The CDR3 sequence is CSSPGRGPPEAFF. As DNA, the CDR3 is TGCAGTTCCCCGGGGAGGGGACCTCCTGAAGCTTTCTTT.

This chain links TRBV4-3 with TRBJ1-4; D unclear. The CDR3 sequence is 14 residues long. Trimming cost V 2 bases and J 8 bases, with 12 bases left between them. Looked up from germline, CDR1 is LGHNA and CDR2 is YSLEER. The DNA of the CDR3 is TGCGCCAGCAGCCAATTACATGGAGCCGAAAAACTGTTTTTT. Protein sequence: CASSQLHGAEKLFF.

This clonotype was seen ten or more times. The chain couples TRBV7-6 to TRBJ2-1; 8 bases are a match to TRBD2. Trimming removed 3 bases from V and 3 bases from J; junction bases left unmatched: 10. The CDR3 loop spans 17 amino acids. The V gene's germline CDR1 is SGHVS and CDR2 FNYEAQ. CDR3 nucleotide sequence: TGTGCCAGCAGCTTCGGGGGGGGAAGTAGGCTCTACAATGAGCAGTTCTTC. Encoded protein: CASSFGGGSRLYNEQFF.